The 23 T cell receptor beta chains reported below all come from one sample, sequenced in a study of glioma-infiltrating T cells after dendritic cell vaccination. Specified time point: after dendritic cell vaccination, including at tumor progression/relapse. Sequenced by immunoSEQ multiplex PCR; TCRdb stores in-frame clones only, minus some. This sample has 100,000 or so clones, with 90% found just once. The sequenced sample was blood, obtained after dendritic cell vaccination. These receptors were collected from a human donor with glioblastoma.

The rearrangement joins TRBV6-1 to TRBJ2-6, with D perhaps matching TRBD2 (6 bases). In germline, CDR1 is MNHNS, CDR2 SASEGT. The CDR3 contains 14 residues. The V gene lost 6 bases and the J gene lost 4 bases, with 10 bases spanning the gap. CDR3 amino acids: CASRPAGGANVLTF. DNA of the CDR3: TGTGCCAGCAGGCCGGCGGGGGGGGCCAACGTCCTGACTTTC.

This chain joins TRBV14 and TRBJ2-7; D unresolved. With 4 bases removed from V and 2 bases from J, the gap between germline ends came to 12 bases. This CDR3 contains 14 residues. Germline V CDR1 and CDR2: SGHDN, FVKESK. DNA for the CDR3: TGTGCCAGCAGCCGGTCCCTACCCCCCTACGAGCAGTACTTC. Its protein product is CASSRSLPPYEQYF. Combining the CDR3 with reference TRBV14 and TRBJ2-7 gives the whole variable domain EAGVTQFPSHSVIEKGQTVTLRCDPISGHDNLYWYRRVMGKEIKFLLHFVKESKQDESGMPNNRFLAERTGGTYSTLKVQPAELEDSGVYFCASSRSLPPYEQYFGPGTRLTVT.

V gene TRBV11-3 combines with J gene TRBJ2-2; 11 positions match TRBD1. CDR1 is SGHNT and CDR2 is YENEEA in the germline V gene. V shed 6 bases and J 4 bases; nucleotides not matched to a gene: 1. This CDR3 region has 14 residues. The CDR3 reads CASRGQGGTGELFF. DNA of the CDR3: TGTGCCAGCAGGGGACAGGGGGGCACCGGGGAGCTGTTTTTT.

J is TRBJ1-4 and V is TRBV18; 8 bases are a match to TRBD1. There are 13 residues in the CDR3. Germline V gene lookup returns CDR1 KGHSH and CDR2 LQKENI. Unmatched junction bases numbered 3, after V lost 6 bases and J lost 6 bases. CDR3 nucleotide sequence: TGTGCCAGCTCGACAGGGGCGGATGAAAAACTGTTTTTT. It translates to CASSTGADEKLFF.

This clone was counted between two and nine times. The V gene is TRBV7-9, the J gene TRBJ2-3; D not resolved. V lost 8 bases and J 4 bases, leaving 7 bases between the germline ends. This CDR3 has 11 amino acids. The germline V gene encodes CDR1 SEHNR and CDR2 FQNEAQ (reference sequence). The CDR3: CASSGADTQYF. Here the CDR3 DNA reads TGTGCCAGCTCTGGAGCAGATACGCAGTATTTT.

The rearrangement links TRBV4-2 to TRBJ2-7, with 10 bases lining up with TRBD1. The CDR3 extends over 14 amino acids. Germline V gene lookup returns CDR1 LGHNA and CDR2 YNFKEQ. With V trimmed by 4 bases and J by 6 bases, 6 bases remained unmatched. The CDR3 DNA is TGTGCCAGCAGCCCCGCGGGACAGGGGTCCGAGCAGTACTTC. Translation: CASSPAGQGSEQYF.

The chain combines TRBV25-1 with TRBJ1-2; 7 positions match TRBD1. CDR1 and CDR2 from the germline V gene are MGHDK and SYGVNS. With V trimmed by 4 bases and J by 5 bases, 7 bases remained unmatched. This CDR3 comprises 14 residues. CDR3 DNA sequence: TGTGCCAGCAGTGGGGCGGGACAGCGGTATGGCTACACCTTC. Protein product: CASSGAGQRYGYTF.

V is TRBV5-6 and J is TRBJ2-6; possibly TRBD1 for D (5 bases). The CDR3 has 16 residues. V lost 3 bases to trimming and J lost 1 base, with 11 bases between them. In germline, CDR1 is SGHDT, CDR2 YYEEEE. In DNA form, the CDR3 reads TGTGCCAGCAGCTCAGGGATGTTTTCTGGGGCCAACGTCCTGACTTTC. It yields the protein CASSSGMFSGANVLTF. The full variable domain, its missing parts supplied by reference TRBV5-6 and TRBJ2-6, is DAGVTQSPTHLIKTRGQQVTLRCSPKSGHDTVSWYQQALGQGPQFIFQYYEEEERQRGNFPDRFSGHQFPNYSSELNVNALLLGDSALYLCASSSGMFSGANVLTFGAGSRLTVL.

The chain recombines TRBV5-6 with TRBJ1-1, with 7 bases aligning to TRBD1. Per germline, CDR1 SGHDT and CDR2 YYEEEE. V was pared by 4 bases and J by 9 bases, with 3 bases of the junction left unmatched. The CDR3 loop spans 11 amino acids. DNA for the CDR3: TGTGCCAGCAGCCAGGGACAGCAAGCTTTCTTT. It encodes CASSQGQQAFF.

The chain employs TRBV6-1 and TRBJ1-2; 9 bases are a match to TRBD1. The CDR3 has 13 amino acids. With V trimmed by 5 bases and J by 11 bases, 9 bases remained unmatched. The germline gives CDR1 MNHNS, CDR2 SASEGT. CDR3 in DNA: TGTGCCAGCAGTCAAACAGGGGGCGCGGGTTACACCTTC. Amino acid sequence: CASSQTGGAGYTF.

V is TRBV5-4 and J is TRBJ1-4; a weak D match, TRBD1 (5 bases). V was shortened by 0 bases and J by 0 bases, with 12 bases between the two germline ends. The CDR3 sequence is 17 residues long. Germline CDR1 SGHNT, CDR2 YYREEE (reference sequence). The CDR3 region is CASSLGAGIATNEKLFF. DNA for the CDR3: TGTGCCAGCAGCTTGGGGGCAGGGATTGCAACTAATGAAAAACTGTTTTTT.

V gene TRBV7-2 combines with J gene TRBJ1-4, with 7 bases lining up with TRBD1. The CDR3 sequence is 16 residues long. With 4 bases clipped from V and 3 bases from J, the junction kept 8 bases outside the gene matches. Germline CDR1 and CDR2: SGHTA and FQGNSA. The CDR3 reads CASSSKGTVSNEKLFF. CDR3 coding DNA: TGTGCCAGCAGCTCAAAGGGGACAGTGTCTAATGAAAAACTGTTTTTT.

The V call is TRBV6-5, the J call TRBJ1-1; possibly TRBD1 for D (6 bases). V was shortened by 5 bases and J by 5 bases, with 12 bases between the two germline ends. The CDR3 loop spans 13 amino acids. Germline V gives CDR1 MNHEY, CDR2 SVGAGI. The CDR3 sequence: CASSGRGGTEAFF. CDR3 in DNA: TGTGCCAGCAGTGGCAGGGGCGGGACTGAAGCTTTCTTT.

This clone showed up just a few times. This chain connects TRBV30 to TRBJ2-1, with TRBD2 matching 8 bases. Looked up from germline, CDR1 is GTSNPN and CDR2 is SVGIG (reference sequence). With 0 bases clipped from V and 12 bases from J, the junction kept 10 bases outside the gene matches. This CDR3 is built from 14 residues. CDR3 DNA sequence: TGTGCCTGGAGTGTTCCGGCGGGGGGCATTGTGCAGTTCTTC. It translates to CAWSVPAGGIVQFF. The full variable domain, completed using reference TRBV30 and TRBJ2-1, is SQTIHQWPATLVQPVGSPLSLECTVEGTSNPNLYWYRQAAGRGLQLLFYSVGIGQISSEVPQNLSASRPQDRQFILSSKKLLLSDSGFYLCAWSVPAGGIVQFFGPGTRLTVL.

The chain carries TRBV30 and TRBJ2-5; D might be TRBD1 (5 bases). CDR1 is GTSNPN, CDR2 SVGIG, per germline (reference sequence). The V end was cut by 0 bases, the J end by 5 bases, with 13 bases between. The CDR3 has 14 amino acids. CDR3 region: CAWSVTVNRETQYF. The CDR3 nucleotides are TGTGCCTGGAGTGTAACAGTAAACAGGGAGACCCAGTACTTC.

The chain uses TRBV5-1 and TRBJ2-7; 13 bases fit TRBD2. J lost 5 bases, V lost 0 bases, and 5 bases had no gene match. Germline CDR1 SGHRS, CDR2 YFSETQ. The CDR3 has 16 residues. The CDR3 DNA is TGCGCCAGCAGCTTGGTTGGGACTAGCGGGGTCGACGAGCAGTACTTC. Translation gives CASSLVGTSGVDEQYF.

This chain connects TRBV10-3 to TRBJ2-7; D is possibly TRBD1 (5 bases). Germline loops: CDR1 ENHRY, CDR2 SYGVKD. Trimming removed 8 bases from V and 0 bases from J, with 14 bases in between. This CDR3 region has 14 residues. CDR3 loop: CAIGALVTSYEQYF. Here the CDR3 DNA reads TGTGCCATCGGGGCCCTAGTAACCTCCTACGAGCAGTACTTC.

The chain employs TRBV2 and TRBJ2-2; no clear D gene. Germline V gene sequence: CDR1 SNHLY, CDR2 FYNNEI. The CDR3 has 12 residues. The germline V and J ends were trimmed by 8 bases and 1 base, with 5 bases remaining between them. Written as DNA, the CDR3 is TGTGCCAGCGGCAAGAACACCGGGGAGCTGTTTTTT. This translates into CASGKNTGELFF. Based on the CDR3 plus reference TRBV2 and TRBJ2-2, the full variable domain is EPEVTQTPSHQVTQMGQEVILRCVPISNHLYFYWYRQILGQKVEFLVSFYNNEISEKSEIFDDQFSVERPDGSNFTLKIRSTKLEDSAMYFCASGKNTGELFFGEGSRLTVL.

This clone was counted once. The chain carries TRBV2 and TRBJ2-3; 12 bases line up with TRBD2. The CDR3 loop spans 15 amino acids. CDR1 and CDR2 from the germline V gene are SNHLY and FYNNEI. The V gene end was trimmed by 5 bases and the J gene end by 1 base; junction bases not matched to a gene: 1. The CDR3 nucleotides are TGTGCCAGCAGTCGACTAGCGGGGGGCACAGATACGCAGTATTTT. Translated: CASSRLAGGTDTQYF. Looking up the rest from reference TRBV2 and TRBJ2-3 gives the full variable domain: EPEVTQTPSHQVTQMGQEVILRCVPISNHLYFYWYRQILGQKVEFLVSFYNNEISEKSEIFDDQFSVERPDGSNFTLKIRSTKLEDSAMYFCASSRLAGGTDTQYFGPGTRLTVL.

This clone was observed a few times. In nucleotides, the CDR3 is TGTGCCAGCAGCCAAGATGTTGGCAGGGTGGGCACTGAAGCTTTCTTT. Protein sequence: CASSQDVGRVGTEAFF. The chain carries TRBV14 and TRBJ1-1; perhaps TRBD1 as D (5 bases). CDR1 and CDR2 (germline): SGHDN, FVKESK. V was pared by 0 bases and J by 4 bases, with 15 bases between. The CDR3 runs 16 residues.

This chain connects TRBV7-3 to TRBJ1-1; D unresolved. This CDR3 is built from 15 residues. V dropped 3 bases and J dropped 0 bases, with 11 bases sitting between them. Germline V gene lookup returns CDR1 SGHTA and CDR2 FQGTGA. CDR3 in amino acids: CASSFMSALNTEAFF. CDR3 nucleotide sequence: TGTGCCAGCAGCTTTATGTCCGCGTTGAACACTGAAGCTTTCTTT.

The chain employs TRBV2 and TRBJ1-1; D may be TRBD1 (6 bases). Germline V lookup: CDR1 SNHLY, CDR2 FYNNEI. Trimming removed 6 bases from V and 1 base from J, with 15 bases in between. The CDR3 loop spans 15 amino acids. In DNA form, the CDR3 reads TGTGCCAGCAGAAAAAGGGGGGGCCCGAACACTGAAGCTTTCTTT. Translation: CASRKRGGPNTEAFF.

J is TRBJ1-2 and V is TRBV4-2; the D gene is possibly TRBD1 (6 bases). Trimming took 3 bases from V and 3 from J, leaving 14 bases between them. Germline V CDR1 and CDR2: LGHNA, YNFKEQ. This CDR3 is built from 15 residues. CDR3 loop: CASSHARGLDYGYTF. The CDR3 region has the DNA TGTGCCAGCAGCCACGCAAGGGGGTTAGACTATGGCTACACCTTC.